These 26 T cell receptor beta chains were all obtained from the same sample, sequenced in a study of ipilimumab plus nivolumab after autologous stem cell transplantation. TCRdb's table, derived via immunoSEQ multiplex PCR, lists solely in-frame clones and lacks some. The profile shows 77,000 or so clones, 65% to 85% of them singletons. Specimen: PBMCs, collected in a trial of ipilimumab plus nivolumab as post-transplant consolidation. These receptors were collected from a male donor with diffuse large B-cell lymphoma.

This chain's CDR3 is CASHRLETGELFF. DNA for the CDR3: TGTGCCAGTCACCGACTAGAAACCGGGGAGCTGTTTTTT. The chain uses TRBV27 and TRBJ2-2, with D possibly being TRBD2 (6 bases). Germline V gene sequence: CDR1 MNHEY, CDR2 SMNVEV (reference sequence). The CDR3 covers 13 residues. V lost 9 bases and J lost 5, with 13 bases in between.

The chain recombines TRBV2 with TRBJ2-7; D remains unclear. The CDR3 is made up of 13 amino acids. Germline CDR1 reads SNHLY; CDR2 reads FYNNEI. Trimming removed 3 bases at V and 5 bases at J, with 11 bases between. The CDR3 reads CASSDYLLHEQYF. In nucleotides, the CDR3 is TGTGCCAGCAGTGACTACCTCCTCCACGAGCAGTACTTC.

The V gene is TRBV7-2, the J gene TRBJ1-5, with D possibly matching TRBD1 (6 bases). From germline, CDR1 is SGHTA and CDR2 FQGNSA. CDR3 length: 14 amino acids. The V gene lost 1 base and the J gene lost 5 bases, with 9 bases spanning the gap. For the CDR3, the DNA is TGTGCCAGCAGCTTAGGGGGGGGCTATCAGCCCCAGCATTTT. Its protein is CASSLGGGYQPQHF.

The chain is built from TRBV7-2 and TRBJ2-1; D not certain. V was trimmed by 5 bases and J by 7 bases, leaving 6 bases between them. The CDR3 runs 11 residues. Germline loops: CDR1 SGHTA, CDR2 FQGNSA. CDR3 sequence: CASSPANEQFF. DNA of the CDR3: TGTGCCAGCAGCCCGGCGAATGAGCAGTTCTTC.

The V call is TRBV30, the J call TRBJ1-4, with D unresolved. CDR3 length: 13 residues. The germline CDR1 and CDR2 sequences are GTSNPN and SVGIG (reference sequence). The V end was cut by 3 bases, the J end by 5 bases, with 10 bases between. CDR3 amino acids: CAWRGGPNEKLFF. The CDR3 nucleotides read TGTGCCTGGAGGGGCGGCCCCAATGAAAAACTGTTTTTT.

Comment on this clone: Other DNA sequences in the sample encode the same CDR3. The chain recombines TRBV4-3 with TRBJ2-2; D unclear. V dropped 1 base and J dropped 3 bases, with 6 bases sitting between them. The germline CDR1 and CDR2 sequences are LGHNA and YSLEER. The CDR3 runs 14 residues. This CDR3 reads CASSQARHTGELFF. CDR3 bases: TGCGCCAGCAGCCAAGCTCGTCACACCGGGGAGCTGTTTTTT.

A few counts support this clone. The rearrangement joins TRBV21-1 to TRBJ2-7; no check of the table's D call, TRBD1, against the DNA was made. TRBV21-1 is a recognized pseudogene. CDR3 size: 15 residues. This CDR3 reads CASRWPLVTHYEQYF. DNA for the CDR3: TGTGCCAGCAGATGGCCCCTCGTTACCCACTACGAGCAGTACTTC.

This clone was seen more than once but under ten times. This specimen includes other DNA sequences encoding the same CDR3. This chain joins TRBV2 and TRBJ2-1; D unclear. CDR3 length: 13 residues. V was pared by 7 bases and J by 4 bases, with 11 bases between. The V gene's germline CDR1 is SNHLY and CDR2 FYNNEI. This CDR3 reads CASKGRIYNEQFF. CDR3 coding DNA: TGTGCCAGCAAAGGACGGATTTACAATGAGCAGTTCTTC. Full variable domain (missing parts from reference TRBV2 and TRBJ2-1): EPEVTQTPSHQVTQMGQEVILRCVPISNHLYFYWYRQILGQKVEFLVSFYNNEISEKSEIFDDQFSVERPDGSNFTLKIRSTKLEDSAMYFCASKGRIYNEQFFGPGTRLTVL.

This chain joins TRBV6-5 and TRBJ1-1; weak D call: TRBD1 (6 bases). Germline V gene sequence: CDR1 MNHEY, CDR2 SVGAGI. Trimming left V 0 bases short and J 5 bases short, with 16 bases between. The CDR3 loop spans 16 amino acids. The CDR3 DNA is TGTGCCAGCAGTTACTCGACGGGGGGGCTAGGGACTGAAGCTTTCTTT. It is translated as CASSYSTGGLGTEAFF.

The CDR3 DNA reads as TGTGCCAGTAGCCTCCCCGGGGGCCCCACATACAATGAGCAGTTCTTC. Translation: CASSLPGGPTYNEQFF. The chain joins TRBV19 to TRBJ2-1, with D possibly called TRBD1 or TRBD2 (6 bases each). The V and J ends lost 6 bases and 4 bases respectively, with 19 bases between them. This CDR3 is 16 amino acids long. Germline CDR1 is LNHDA and CDR2 is SQIVND (reference sequence). The variable domain in full, completed from reference TRBV19 and TRBJ2-1, reads DGGITQSPKYLFRKEGQNVTLSCEQNLNHDAMYWYRQDPGQGLRLIYYSQIVNDFQKGDIAEGYSVSREKKESFPLTVTSAQKNPTAFYLCASSLPGGPTYNEQFFGPGTRLTVL.

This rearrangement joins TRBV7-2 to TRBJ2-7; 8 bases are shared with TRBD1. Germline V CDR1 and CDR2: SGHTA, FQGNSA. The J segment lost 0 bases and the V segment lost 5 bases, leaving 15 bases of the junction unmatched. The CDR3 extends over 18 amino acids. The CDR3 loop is CASSLQEAGGPRSYEQYF. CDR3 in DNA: TGTGCCAGCAGCCTACAAGAAGCAGGGGGCCCACGCTCCTACGAGCAGTACTTC.

For the CDR3, the DNA is TGTGCCAGCAGCTTAAGGGAAGCCGGGGCCAACGTCCTGACTTTC. Protein: CASSLREAGANVLTF. The chain uses TRBV7-2 and TRBJ2-6; D is unclear. This CDR3 is built from 15 residues. Trimming shortened V by 2 bases and J by 4 bases, and 9 bases separated the two germline ends. Germline V gene data show CDR1 as SGHTA and CDR2 as FQGNSA. The whole variable domain, remainder taken from reference TRBV7-2 and TRBJ2-6, is GAGVSQSPSNKVTEKGKDVELRCDPISGHTALYWYRQSLGQGLEFLIYFQGNSAPDKSGLPSDRFSAERTGGSVSTLTIQRTQQEDSAVYLCASSLREAGANVLTFGAGSRLTVL.

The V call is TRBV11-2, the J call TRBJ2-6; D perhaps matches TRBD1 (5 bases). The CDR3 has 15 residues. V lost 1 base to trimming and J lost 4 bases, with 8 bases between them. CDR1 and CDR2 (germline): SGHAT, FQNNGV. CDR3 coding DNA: TGTGCCAGCAGCTTAGGGGGCTCCGGGGCCAACGTCCTGACTTTC. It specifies CASSLGGSGANVLTF.

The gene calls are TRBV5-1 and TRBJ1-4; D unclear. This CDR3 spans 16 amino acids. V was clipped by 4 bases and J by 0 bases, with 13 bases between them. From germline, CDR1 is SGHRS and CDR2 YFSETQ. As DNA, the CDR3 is TGCGCCAGCAGCATAGGTAGACTCGCAACTAATGAAAAACTGTTTTTT. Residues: CASSIGRLATNEKLFF.

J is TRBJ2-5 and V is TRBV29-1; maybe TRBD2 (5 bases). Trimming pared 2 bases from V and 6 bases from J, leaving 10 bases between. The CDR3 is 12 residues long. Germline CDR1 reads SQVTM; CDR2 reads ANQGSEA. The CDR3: CSVEKEVKTQYF. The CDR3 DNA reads TGCAGCGTTGAAAAGGAGGTGAAGACCCAGTACTTC.

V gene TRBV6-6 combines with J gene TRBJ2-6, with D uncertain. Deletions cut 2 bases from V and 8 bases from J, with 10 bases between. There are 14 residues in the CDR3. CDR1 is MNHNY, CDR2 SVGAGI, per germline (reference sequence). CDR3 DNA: TGTGCCAGCAGTTACGCTGGGGTATCCAACGTCCTGACTTTC. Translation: CASSYAGVSNVLTF.

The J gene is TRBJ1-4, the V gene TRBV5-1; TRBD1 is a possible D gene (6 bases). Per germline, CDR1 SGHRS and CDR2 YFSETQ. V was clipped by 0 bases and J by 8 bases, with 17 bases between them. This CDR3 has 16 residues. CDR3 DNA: TGCGCCAGCAGCTTGGCCCCGCCGGGGGCAGGAGAAAAACTGTTTTTT. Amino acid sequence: CASSLAPPGAGEKLFF.

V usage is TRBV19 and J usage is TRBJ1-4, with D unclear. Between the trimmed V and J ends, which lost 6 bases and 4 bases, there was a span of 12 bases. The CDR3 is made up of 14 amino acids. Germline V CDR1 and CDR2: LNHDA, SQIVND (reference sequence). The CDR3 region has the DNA TGTGCCAGTAGCGGACGGGTCTATAATGAAAAACTGTTTTTT. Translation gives CASSGRVYNEKLFF. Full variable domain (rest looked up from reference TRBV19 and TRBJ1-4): DGGITQSPKYLFRKEGQNVTLSCEQNLNHDAMYWYRQDPGQGLRLIYYSQIVNDFQKGDIAEGYSVSREKKESFPLTVTSAQKNPTAFYLCASSGRVYNEKLFFGSGTQLSVL.

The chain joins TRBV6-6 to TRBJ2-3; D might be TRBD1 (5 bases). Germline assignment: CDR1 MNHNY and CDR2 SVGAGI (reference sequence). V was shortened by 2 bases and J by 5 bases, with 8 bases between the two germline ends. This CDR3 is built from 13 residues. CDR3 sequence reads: CASSYQGQDTQYF. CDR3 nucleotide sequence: TGTGCCAGCAGTTACCAGGGTCAAGATACGCAGTATTTT.

CDR3 in DNA: TGTGCCAGCAGCTTCTCACTAGCGGGGGGTTACAATGAGCAGTTCTTC. Translated, it gives CASSFSLAGGYNEQFF. The chain combines TRBV7-8 with TRBJ2-1, with 12 nucleotides matching TRBD2. The V and J ends lost 3 bases and 4 bases, in that order; junction bases with no gene match: 4. Germline V CDR1 and CDR2: SGHVS, FQNEAQ. The CDR3 extends over 16 amino acids.

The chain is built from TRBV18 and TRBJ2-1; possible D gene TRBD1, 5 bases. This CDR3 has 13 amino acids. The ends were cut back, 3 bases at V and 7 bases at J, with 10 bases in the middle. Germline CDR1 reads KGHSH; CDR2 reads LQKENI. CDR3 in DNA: TGTGCCAGCTCACCGACAGCGAATAATGAGCAGTTCTTC. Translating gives CASSPTANNEQFF.

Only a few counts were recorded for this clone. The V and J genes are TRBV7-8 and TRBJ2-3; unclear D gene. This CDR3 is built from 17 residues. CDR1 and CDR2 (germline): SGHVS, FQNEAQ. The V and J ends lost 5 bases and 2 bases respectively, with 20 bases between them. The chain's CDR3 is CASSPKLVSVVTDTQYF. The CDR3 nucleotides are TGTGCCAGCAGCCCTAAATTGGTTTCAGTGGTCACAGATACGCAGTATTTT.

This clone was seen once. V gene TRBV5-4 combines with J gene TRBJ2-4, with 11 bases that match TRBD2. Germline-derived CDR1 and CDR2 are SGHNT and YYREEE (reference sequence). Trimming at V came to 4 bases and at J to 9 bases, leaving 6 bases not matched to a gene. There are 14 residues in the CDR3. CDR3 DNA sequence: TGTGCCAGCAGCCCGAACCTAGCGGGGGGCATTCAGTACTTC. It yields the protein CASSPNLAGGIQYF.

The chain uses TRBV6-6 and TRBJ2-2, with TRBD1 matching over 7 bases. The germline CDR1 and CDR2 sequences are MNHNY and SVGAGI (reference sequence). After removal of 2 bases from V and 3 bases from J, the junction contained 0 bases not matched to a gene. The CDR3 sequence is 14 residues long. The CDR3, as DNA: TGTGCCAGCAGTTACCAGGGGGACACCGGGGAGCTGTTTTTT. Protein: CASSYQGDTGELFF.

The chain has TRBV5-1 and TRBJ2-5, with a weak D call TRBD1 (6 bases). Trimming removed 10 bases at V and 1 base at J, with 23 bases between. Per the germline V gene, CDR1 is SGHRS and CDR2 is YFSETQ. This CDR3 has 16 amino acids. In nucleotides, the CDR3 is TGCGCCGGCTCGGAACTTGTGGGGGCGGCCCAAGAGACCCAGTACTTC. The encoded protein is CAGSELVGAAQETQYF. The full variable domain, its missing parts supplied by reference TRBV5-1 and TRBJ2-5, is KAGVTQTPRYLIKTRGQQVTLSCSPISGHRSVSWYQQTPGQGLQFLFEYFSETQRNKGNFPGRFSGRQFSNSRSEMNVSTLELGDSALYLCAGSELVGAAQETQYFGPGTRLLVL.

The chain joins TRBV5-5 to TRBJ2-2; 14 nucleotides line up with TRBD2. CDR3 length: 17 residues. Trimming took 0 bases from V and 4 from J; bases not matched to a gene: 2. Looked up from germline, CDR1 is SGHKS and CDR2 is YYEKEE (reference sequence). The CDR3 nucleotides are TGTGCCAGCAGCTTGGCAGGGACTAGCGGGGGCACCGGGGAGCTGTTTTTT. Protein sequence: CASSLAGTSGGTGELFF. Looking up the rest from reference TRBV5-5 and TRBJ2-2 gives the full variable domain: DAGVTQSPTHLIKTRGQQVTLRCSPISGHKSVSWYQQVLGQGPQFIFQYYEKEERGRGNFPDRFSARQFPNYSSELNVNALLLGDSALYLCASSLAGTSGGTGELFFGEGSRLTVL.